This is a list of T cell receptor beta chains from one sample in a study of CD8+ T cells in alopecia areata. The table came from immunoSEQ multiplex PCR; TCRdb's copy has only in-frame clones and leaves some out. The sample lists more than 100,000 clones, around 60% occurring once. The starting material was CD4+ T cells sorted from blood, obtained at week 0. Receptor source: a human donor with alopecia areata. CDR3s include the opening cysteine and the closing phenylalanine or tryptophan. The D gene is left open where the match is weak. Rows give clone size only sometimes, using once, few, many, or a class for an expanded clone.

NA TRBJ2-1 NA TRBV7-9 TGTGCCAGCAGCGCCCAGTTGGCTAATGAGCAGTTCTTC CASSAQLANEQFF
NA TRBJ1-2 TRBD1 TRBV12-5 TGTGCTAGTGGTGAAACAGGGGGCGGCTACACCTTC CASGETGGGYTF
few TRBJ2-3 NA TRBV29-1 TGCAGCGTTGAATTTGCCCAGATAGATACGCAGTATTTT CSVEFAQIDTQYF
NA TRBJ1-2 TRBD1 TRBV14 TGTGCCAGCAGCCAGCGGAGGGGGCGGACCTATGGCTACACCTTC CASSQRRGRTYGYTF
NA TRBJ2-2 NA TRBV7-2 TGTGCCAGCAATCCGGGACTTCAGAACACCGGGGAGCTGTTTTTT CASNPGLQNTGELFF
NA TRBJ2-7 TRBD2 TRBV10-3 TGTGCCATCAGTGATAGGACTAGCGGGGGCTACGAGCAGTACTTC CAISDRTSGGYEQYF
NA TRBJ1-3 NA TRBV27 TGTGCCAGCAGTTTCAGACATTACCCCGGAAACACCATATATTTT CASSFRHYPGNTIYF
NA TRBJ1-3 NA TRBV4-2 TGTGCCAGCAGCCTGTCCCAATCGCGAGGGGGTGCGGGAAACACCATATATTTT CASSLSQSRGGAGNTIYF
NA TRBJ2-3 NA TRBV28 TGTGCCAACCAGGGTTCAGCTGGTGCGCAGTATTTT CANQGSAGAQYF
NA TRBJ2-1 TRBD2 TRBV7-6 TGTGCCAGCAGTTTAGCAGCGACTAGCGGGGGAAGTCGGCAGTTCTTC CASSLAATSGGSRQFF
NA TRBJ1-5 NA TRBV4-1 TGCGCCAGCAGCCAAGCGTGGGAATTCAGACCTCAGCCCCAGCATTTT CASSQAWEFRPQPQHF
few TRBJ2-2 NA TRBV28 TGTGCCAGCAACCGACCGGGACAAGGAACCGGGGAGCTGTTTTTT CASNRPGQGTGELFF
NA TRBJ2-1 NA TRBV30 TGTGCCTGGAGAGTCTACAATGAGCAGTTCTTC CAWRVYNEQFF
NA TRBJ2-5 NA TRBV2 TGTGCCAGCAGTGAATCCAGCTCGAAAGAGACCCAGTACTTC CASSESSSKETQYF
NA TRBJ1-4 NA TRBV19 TGTGCCAGTAGTGAAAGCGGGACGGTTAATGAAAAACTGTTTTTT CASSESGTVNEKLFF
NA TRBJ2-6 NA TRBV5-6 TGTGCCAGCAGCAGAGGGGGGGCCGGGGCCAACGTCCTGACTTTC CASSRGGAGANVLTF
few TRBJ1-3 NA TRBV27 TGTGCCAGCAGTTTATCGCCAGGAATCGGAAACACCATATATTTT CASSLSPGIGNTIYF
NA TRBJ2-7 NA TRBV5-1 TGCGCCAGCAGTCCCGGAGATAGGGCCTACGAGCAGTACTTC CASSPGDRAYEQYF
NA TRBJ2-5 TRBD1 TRBV4-1 TGCGCCAGCAGCCTTGGACAGGGAGAAGAGACCCAGTACTTC CASSLGQGEETQYF
NA TRBJ2-7 TRBD1 TRBV2 TGTGCCAGCAGGATACGACAGGGGGGAGCCTACGAGCAGTACTTC CASRIRQGGAYEQYF
NA TRBJ2-5 TRBD1 TRBV11-1 TGTGCCAGCAGCCCGGGACAGGGGATCCAAGAGACCCAGTACTTC CASSPGQGIQETQYF
NA TRBJ1-5 NA TRBV15 TGTGCCACCAGCAGAGGGGGGCAGGCTGAGGGGCCCCAGCATTTT CATSRGGQAEGPQHF
few TRBJ2-2 NA TRBV28 TGTGCCAGCATTGGGACGAACACCGGGGAGCTGTTTTTT CASIGTNTGELFF
few TRBJ2-6 TRBD1 TRBV18 TGTGCCAGCTCACCCACTCCCGGGACAGGGACCGGGGCCAACGTCCTGACTTTC CASSPTPGTGTGANVLTF
NA TRBJ2-2 TRBD2 TRBV6-6 TGTGCCAGCAGTAAAGCGGGGCCGGGCACCGGGGAGCTGTTTTTT CASSKAGPGTGELFF